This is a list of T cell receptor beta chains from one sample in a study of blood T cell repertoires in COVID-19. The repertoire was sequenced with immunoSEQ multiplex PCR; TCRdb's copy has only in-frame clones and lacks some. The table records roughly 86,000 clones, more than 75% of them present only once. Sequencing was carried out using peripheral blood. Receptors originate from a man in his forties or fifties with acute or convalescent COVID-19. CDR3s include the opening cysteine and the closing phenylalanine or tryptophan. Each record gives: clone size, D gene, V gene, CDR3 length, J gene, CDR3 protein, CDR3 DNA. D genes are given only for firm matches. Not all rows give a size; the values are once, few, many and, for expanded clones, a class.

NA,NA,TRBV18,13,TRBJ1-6,CASSPERDSPLHF,TGTGCCAGCTCACCAGAAAGAGATTCACCCCTCCACTTT
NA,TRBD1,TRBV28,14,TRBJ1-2,CASSLTGPNYGYTF,TGTGCCAGCAGTTTGACAGGGCCGAACTATGGCTACACCTTC
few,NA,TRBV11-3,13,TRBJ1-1,CASSFSRNTEAFF,TGTGCCAGCAGCTTTTCCAGGAACACTGAAGCTTTCTTT
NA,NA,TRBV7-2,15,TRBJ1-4,CASSFDRALNEKLFF,TGTGCCAGCAGTTTTGACAGAGCACTAAATGAAAAACTGTTTTTT
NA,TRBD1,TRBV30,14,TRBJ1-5,CAYTTGNSNQPQHF,TGTGCCTATACGACAGGGAATAGCAATCAGCCCCAGCATTTT
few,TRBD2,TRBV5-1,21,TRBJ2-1,CASSLEGGLAGGPTINNEQFF,TGCGCCAGCAGCTTAGAGGGTGGCCTAGCGGGAGGGCCAACAATTAACAATGAGCAGTTCTTC
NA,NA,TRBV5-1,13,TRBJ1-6,CASKEQGNSPLHF,TGCGCCAGCAAGGAACAGGGAAATTCACCCCTCCACTTT
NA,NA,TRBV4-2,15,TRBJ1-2,CASSPGPDGNYGYTF,TGTGCCAGCAGCCCAGGGCCCGACGGGAACTATGGCTACACCTTC
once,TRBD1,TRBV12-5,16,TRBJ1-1,CATLRPGQGASTEAFF,TGTGCTACTTTACGACCGGGACAGGGGGCATCCACTGAAGCTTTCTTT
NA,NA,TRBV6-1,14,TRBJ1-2,CASSEGRGNYGYTF,TGTGCCAGCAGTGAAGGAAGAGGTAACTATGGCTACACCTTC
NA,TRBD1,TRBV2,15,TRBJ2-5,CASSERGQGFETQYF,TGTGCCAGCAGTGAAAGGGGACAGGGATTCGAGACCCAGTACTTC
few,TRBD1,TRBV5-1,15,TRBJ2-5,CASRDGQVISETQYF,TGCGCCAGCAGGGACGGACAGGTCATAAGCGAGACCCAGTACTTC
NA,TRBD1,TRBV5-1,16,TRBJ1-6,CASTSGTEIYNSPLHF,TGCGCCAGCACCTCCGGGACAGAAATTTATAATTCACCCCTCCACTTT
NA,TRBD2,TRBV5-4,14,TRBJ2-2,CASTLSGTTGELFF,TGTGCCAGCACCCTTAGCGGGACCACCGGGGAGCTGTTTTTT
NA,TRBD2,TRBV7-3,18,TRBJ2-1,CASSRITLAGESYNEQFF,TGTGCCAGCAGCCGGATTACACTAGCGGGGGAGTCCTACAATGAGCAGTTCTTC
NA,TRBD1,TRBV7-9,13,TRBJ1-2,CASSSPGGFGYTF,TGTGCCAGCAGCTCTCCAGGGGGCTTTGGCTACACCTTC
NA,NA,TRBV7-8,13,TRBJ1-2,CASSLDGTSGYTF,TGTGCCAGCAGCTTAGATGGGACATCTGGCTACACCTTC
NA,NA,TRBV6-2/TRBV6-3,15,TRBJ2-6,CASSSPLSGANVLTF,TGTGCCAGCAGTTCCCCCCTCTCTGGGGCCAACGTCCTGACTTTC
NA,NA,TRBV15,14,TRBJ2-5,CATMTTFTSETQYF,TGTGCCACCATGACGACTTTTACCTCGGAGACCCAGTACTTC
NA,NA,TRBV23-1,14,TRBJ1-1,CASNQGTQNTEAFF,TGCGCCAGCAACCAGGGGACACAGAACACTGAAGCTTTCTTT
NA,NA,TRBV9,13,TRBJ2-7,CASSGDGFYEQYF,TGTGCCAGCTCGGGGGACGGGTTCTACGAGCAGTACTTC
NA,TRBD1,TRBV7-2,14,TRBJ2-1,CASSADRGLDEQFF,TGTGCCAGCAGCGCGGACAGGGGTCTCGATGAGCAGTTCTTC
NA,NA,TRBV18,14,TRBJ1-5,CASSPPEGAGPQHF,TGTGCCAGCTCACCACCGGAGGGTGCCGGGCCCCAGCATTTT
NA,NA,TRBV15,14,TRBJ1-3,CATQNLHSGNTIYF,TGTGCCACCCAGAACCTTCACTCTGGAAACACCATATATTTT
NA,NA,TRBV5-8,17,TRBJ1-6,CASSLALFLQNNSPLHF,TGTGCCAGCAGCTTGGCCCTTTTTTTACAGAATAATTCACCCCTCCACTTT
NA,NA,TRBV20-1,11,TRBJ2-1,CSAREGVSRFF,TGCAGTGCTAGAGAAGGGGTATCACGGTTCTTC
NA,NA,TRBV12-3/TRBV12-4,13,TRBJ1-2,CASSSDSVYGYTF,TGTGCCAGCAGCTCCGACAGTGTGTATGGCTACACCTTC
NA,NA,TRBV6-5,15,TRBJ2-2,CASSYAGTNTGELFF,TGTGCCAGCAGTTACGCAGGAACGAACACCGGGGAGCTGTTTTTT
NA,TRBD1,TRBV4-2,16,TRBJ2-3,CASSQETGTGQDTQYF,TGTGCCAGCAGCCAAGAAACCGGGACAGGGCAGGATACGCAGTATTTT
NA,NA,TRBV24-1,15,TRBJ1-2,CATSDPGAANYGYTF,TGTGCCACCAGTGACCCTGGGGCAGCGAACTATGGCTACACCTTC
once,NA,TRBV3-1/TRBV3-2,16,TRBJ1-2,CASSPYHSINNYGYTF,TGTGCCAGCAGCCCTTACCACAGCATCAATAACTATGGCTACACCTTC
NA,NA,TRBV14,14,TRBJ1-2,CASSQDRVNYGYTF,TGTGCCAGCAGCCAAGACAGGGTTAACTATGGCTACACCTTC
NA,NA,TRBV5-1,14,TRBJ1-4,CASKTGTNNEKLFF,TGCGCCAGTAAGACCGGGACAAATAATGAAAAACTGTTTTTT
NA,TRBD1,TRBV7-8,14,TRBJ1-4,CASSLTGLDEKLFF,TGTGCCAGCAGCTTGACAGGGCTGGATGAAAAACTGTTTTTT
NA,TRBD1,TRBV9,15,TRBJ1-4,CASSLQDRGNEKLFF,TGTGCCAGCAGCCTACAGGACAGGGGTAATGAAAAACTGTTTTTT
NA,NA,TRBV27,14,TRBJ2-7,CASSLVTRIYEQYF,TGTGCCAGCAGTTTAGTCACGCGTATCTACGAGCAGTACTTC
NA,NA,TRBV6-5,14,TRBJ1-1,CASSYFQGSTEAFF,TGTGCCAGCAGTTACTTTCAGGGGTCCACTGAAGCTTTCTTT
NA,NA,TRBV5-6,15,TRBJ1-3,CASSLVPVSGNTIYF,TGTGCCAGCAGCTTGGTTCCCGTCTCTGGAAACACCATATATTTT
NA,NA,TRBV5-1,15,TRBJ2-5,CASSLVGGPQETQYF,TGCGCCAGCAGCTTGGTGGGGGGGCCCCAAGAGACCCAGTACTTC
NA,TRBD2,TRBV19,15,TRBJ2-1,CASRRVPGGLNEQFF,TGTGCCAGTAGGCGTGTGCCGGGAGGACTCAATGAGCAGTTCTTC
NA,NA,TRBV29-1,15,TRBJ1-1,CSVTDRRAQNTEAFF,TGCAGCGTAACGGACAGAAGGGCTCAGAACACTGAAGCTTTCTTT
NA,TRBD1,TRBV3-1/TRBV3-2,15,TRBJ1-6,CASSYRQGTNSPLHF,TGTGCCAGCAGCTACAGACAGGGGACCAATTCACCCCTCCACTTT
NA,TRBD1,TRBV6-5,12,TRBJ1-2,CASRGTGKGYTF,TGTGCCAGCAGAGGGACAGGGAAGGGCTACACCTTC
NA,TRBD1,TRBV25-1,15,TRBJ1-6,CASSEPGQGSSPLHF,TGTGCCAGCAGTGAGCCGGGACAGGGGAGTTCACCCCTCCACTTT
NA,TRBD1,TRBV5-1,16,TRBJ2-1,CASSFDRGKSYNEQFF,TGCGCCAGCAGCTTTGACAGGGGAAAATCCTACAATGAGCAGTTCTTC
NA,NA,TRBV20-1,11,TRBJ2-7,CSAAPGGQQYF,TGCAGTGCAGCCCCTGGGGGCCAGCAGTACTTC
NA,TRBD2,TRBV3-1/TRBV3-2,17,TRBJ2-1,CASSQERTSGRLNEQFF,TGTGCCAGCAGCCAAGAGAGGACTAGCGGGAGGTTAAATGAGCAGTTCTTC